This T cell receptor beta chain was retrieved from a study of T cell repertoires in cytomegalovirus infection. Study-wide context: CMV infection together with matching HLA type was indicated by public TCR beta signatures.

TCRdb recomputed calls from the reads with MiXCR, one row per CDR3 protein. The sample lists 350,000 to 400,000 distinct CDR3 sequences; approximately 35% were seen once. Concerning this clonotype: What it recognizes is unknown.

Trimming removed 5 bases from V and 4 bases from J, with 11 bases in between. The CDR3 has 13 residues. The germline gives CDR1 MGHRA, CDR2 YSYEKL. The chain recombines TRBV4-1 with TRBJ2-5; D call uncertain. The sample in question was cultured PBMCs, obtained from culture after CMV antigen stimulation. The receptor comes from a human donor in good health (CMV status not recorded). Some clones in this sample may be carry-over from other donors' samples. This CDR3 is CASSSVTLETQYF. The CDR3 nucleotides read TGCGCCAGCAGCTCCGTTACTTTAGAGACCCAGTACTTC.